What follows is one T cell receptor (beta chain) and its context. The target antigen is unknown. TCRdb re-called the RT-PCR reads through MiXCR, storing one row per CDR3 protein. Of around 470,000 distinct CDR3 sequences in the sample, 6% to 9% are singletons; the top ten hold around 14%. The data were obtained in a study of response to subunit inactivated influenza vaccine. Regarding the study as a whole: Researchers suggested that each seasonal influenza vaccination recruits few new T cells.

The ends were cut back, 1 base at V and 0 bases at J, with 12 bases in the middle. Germline CDR1 MGHRA, CDR2 YSYEKL. This CDR3 has 16 residues. The rearrangement links TRBV4-1 to TRBJ1-1; D call uncertain. This sequence was found in a man between 50 and 69 years old who received an inactivated influenza vaccine. Source: PBMCs from blood, taken 23 months after vaccination. The DNA for the CDR3 is TGCGCCAGCAGCCAAGTTTTCCGGAGCATGAACACTGAAGCTTTCTTT. Its translation: CASSQVFRSMNTEAFF.